The clone carrying this T cell receptor beta chain was picked up one time. Its target is unknown. Of the isolated RNA, all was reverse transcribed, and so the sequenced material was expressed TCRB transcripts. The protocol was immunoSEQ multiplex PCR, while the TCRdb copy is restricted to in-frame clones and leaves out a portion. The data contain approximately 23,000 clones, 60% to 75% of them singletons. The CDR3 loop spans 13 amino acids. V dropped 7 bases and J dropped 4 bases, with 13 bases sitting between them. Looked up from germline, CDR1 is MNHEY and CDR2 is SVGAGI. This entry comes from a study of beta chain features in type 1 diabetes. Study observations and caveats: High-TCR-expressing cells could be over-represented by cDNA sequencing.

Cell sorting via CD45RO/CCR7/CD25/CD127/CD95/CD27 was performed to obtain CD4+ naive, central memory, regulatory and stem cell-like memory cells. Sorted populations all exceeded 95% purity. Sample: Tregs from blood. This chain joins TRBV6-5 and TRBJ1-2, with a weak D call TRBD1 (6 bases). This receptor was obtained from a woman in her forties in good health. The CDR3 loop reads CASIEGEGYGYTF. DNA of the CDR3: TGTGCCAGCATCGAGGGGGAAGGCTATGGCTACACCTTC.